This TCR beta chain was sequenced in a study of shared clonotypes between healthy human individuals. Note on this clone: Distinct nucleotide sequences in the sample also encode this CDR3.

This table comes from immunoSEQ multiplex PCR, and its TCRdb copy is limited to in-frame clones, with some not included. The data contain a few million clones, about 92% of them singletons. This CDR3 spans 14 amino acids. Germline-derived CDR1 and CDR2 are SGHKS and YYEKEE (reference sequence). Unmatched junction bases numbered 1, after V lost 0 bases and J lost 2 bases. The sample consisted of naive CD4+ T cells from PBMCs. The subset was: CD45RA+ positively selected. The rearrangement links TRBV5-5 to TRBJ1-2; 7 bases align to TRBD1. The receptor was derived from a man aged 18 to 30 in good health. Some clones in this sample may be carry-over from other donors' samples. CDR3: CASSLGQGNYGYTF. DNA of the CDR3: TGTGCCAGCAGCTTGGGACAGGGAAACTATGGCTACACCTTC.